This record concerns one T cell receptor beta chain sequence. Its antigen remains unknown. The data belong to a study of graft-versus-host responses after intestinal transplantation. Study overall: Anti-thymocyte globulin induction preceded approximately three years of tacrolimus and steroid maintenance in all recipients.

Libraries were prepared by immunoSEQ multiplex PCR; TCRdb keeps only in-frame clonotypes and omits some of them. The sample consists of approximately 120,000 clones, 85% to 95% of them appearing once. General observations from the study: Peak circulating GvH clone levels were associated with early post-transplant HvG declines. GvH clones surfaced in recipient marrow, some emerging earlier in ileum or blood.

The germline V gene has CDR1 SEHNR and CDR2 FQNEAQ (reference sequence). V dropped 5 bases and J dropped 6 bases, with 11 bases sitting between them. The CDR3 length is 13 residues. This TCR was sampled from a human donor who received an intestinal transplant. V and J are TRBV7-9 and TRBJ1-5, with unresolved D. The source material was unstimulated CD4+ T cells sorted from spleen or lymph node cells, sampled before intestinal transplant. For the CDR3, the DNA is TGTGCCAGCAGCCCCCAGGAGGGTCAGCCCCAGCATTTT. Encoded protein: CASSPQEGQPQHF.